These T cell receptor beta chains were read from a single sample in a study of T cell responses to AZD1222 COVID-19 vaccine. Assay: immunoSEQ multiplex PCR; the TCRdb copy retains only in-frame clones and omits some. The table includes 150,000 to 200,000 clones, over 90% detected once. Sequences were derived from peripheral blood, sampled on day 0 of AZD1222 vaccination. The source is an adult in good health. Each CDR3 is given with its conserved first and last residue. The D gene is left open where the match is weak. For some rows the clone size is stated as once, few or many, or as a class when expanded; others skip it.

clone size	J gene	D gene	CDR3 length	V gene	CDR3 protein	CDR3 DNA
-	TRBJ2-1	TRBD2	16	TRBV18	CASSLGGRRTYNEQFF	TGTGCCAGCTCACTGGGCGGGAGAAGGACCTACAATGAGCAGTTCTTC
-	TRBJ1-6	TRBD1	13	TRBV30	CAWSGQGNSPLHF	TGTGCCTGGAGTGGACAGGGGAATTCACCCCTCCACTTT
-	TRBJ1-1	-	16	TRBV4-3	CASSKELGGKGTEAFF	TGCGCCAGCAGCAAGGAACTGGGGGGGAAGGGGACTGAAGCTTTCTTT
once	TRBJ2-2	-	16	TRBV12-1	CASSLPRGPDTGELFF	TGTGCCAGCAGCTTACCCCGGGGGCCGGACACCGGGGAGCTGTTTTTT
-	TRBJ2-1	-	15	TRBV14	CASSQLGDILGEQFF	TGTGCCAGCAGCCAACTGGGGGACATACTGGGTGAGCAGTTCTTC
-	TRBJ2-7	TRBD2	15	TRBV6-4	CASREVAGVTYEQYF	TGTGCCAGCAGAGAAGTAGCGGGAGTGACCTACGAGCAGTACTTC
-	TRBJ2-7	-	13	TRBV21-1	CASWGHEFPTLHF	TGTGCCAGCTGGGGGCACGAGTTCCCCACTCTCCACTTC
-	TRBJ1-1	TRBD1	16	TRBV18	CASSPPIDRGYTEAFF	TGTGCCAGCTCACCACCTATAGACAGGGGGTACACTGAAGCTTTCTTT
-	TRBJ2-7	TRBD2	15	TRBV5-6	CASSFGLAESYEQYF	TGTGCCAGCAGCTTTGGACTAGCGGAATCCTACGAGCAGTACTTC
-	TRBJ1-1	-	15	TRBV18	CASSLGPEGITEAFF	TGTGCCAGCTCACTCGGACCAGAAGGTATCACTGAAGCTTTCTTT
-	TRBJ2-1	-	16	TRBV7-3	CASSLSGQNSYNEQFF	TGTGCCAGCAGCTTAAGCGGGCAGAACTCCTACAATGAGCAGTTCTTC
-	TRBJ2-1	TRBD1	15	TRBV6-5	CASSYSGQGYNEQFF	TGTGCCAGCAGTTACTCGGGACAGGGCTACAATGAGCAGTTCTTC
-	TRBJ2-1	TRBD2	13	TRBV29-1	CSVIDPSGNEQFF	TGCAGCGTCATTGATCCTAGCGGCAATGAGCAGTTCTTC
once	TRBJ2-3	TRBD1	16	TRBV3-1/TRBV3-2	CASSLRTTGDGGTQYF	TGTGCCAGCAGCCTAAGGACGACAGGGGATGGAGGTACGCAGTATTTT
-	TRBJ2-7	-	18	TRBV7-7	CASSPGERVLKRHYEQYF	TGTGCCAGCAGCCCAGGGGAAAGGGTCCTTAAACGGCACTACGAGCAGTACTTC
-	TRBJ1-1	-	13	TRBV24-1	CATSDSYNTEAFF	TGTGCCACCAGTGACTCTTATAACACTGAAGCTTTCTTT
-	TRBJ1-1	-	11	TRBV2	CASSGKVRAFF	TGTGCCAGCAGCGGAAAAGTCCGAGCTTTCTTT
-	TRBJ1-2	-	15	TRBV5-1	CASSPGAGSGYGYTF	TGCGCCAGCAGCCCGGGGGCAGGTTCGGGCTATGGCTACACCTTC
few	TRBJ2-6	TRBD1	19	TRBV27	CASSFYSPGQGTGANVLTF	TGTGCCAGCAGTTTCTATTCGCCGGGACAGGGAACTGGGGCCAACGTCCTGACTTTC
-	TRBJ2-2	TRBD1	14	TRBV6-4	CASQQDRGTGELFF	TGTGCCAGCCAGCAGGACAGGGGTACCGGGGAGCTGTTTTTT
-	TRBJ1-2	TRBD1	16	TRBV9	CASSAQGTGGDYGYTF	TGTGCCAGCAGCGCTCAGGGGACAGGGGGGGACTATGGCTACACCTTC
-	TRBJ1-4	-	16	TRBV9	CASSPGNRATNEKLFF	TGTGCCAGCAGCCCAGGGAACCGTGCAACTAATGAAAAACTGTTTTTT
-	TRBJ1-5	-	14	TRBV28	CASSLNSPNQPQHF	TGTGCCAGCAGTTTAAATTCCCCCAATCAGCCCCAGCATTTT
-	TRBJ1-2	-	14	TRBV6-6	CASSYPGRNYGYTF	TGTGCCAGCAGTTACCCAGGGCGCAACTATGGCTACACCTTC
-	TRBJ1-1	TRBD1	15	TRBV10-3	CAISGTGGAGTEAFF	TGTGCCATCAGTGGGACAGGGGGCGCGGGCACTGAAGCTTTCTTT
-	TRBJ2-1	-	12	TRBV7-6	CASSLWRGEQFF	TGTGCCAGCAGCCTTTGGAGGGGTGAGCAGTTCTTC
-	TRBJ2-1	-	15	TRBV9	CASSPVGGPHNEQFF	TGTGCCAGCAGCCCGGTCGGGGGGCCGCATAATGAGCAGTTCTTC
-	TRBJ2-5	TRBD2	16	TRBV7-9	CASSTGLAGYQETQYF	TGTGCCAGCAGCACTGGACTAGCGGGGTACCAAGAGACCCAGTACTTC
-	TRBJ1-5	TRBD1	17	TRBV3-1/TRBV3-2	CASSQGQGQGDNQPQHF	TGTGCCAGCAGCCAAGGACAAGGACAGGGGGACAATCAGCCCCAGCATTTT
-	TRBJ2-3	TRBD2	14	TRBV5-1	CASRFASGGDTQYF	TGCGCCAGCAGGTTTGCTAGCGGGGGAGATACGCAGTATTTT
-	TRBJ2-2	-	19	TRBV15	CATSRDVKAGQLLFGELFF	TGTGCCACCAGCAGAGACGTCAAGGCAGGACAGCTACTTTTCGGGGAGCTGTTTTTT
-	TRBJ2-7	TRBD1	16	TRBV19	CASSISTSGTGSQQYF	TGTGCCAGTAGTATATCAACCTCCGGGACAGGGTCTCAGCAGTACTTC
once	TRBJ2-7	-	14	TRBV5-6	CASSLRSVRYEQYF	TGTGCCAGCAGCTTGCGATCGGTTCGTTACGAGCAGTACTTC
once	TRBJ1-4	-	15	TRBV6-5	CASSSTHATNEKLFF	TGTGCCAGCAGCTCGACCCATGCAACTAATGAAAAACTGTTTTTT
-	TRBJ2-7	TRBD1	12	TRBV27	CASSFGTAEQYF	TGTGCCAGCAGTTTCGGGACAGCCGAGCAGTACTTC
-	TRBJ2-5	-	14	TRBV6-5	CASSRDSWQETQYF	TGTGCCAGCAGTCGGGACTCATGGCAAGAGACCCAGTACTTC
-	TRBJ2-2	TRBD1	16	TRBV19	CASSPRQGSNTGELFF	TGTGCCAGTAGTCCCCGACAGGGCTCGAACACCGGGGAGCTGTTTTTT
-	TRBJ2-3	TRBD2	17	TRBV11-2	CASSFGTSGGARDTQYF	TGTGCCAGCAGCTTTGGGACTAGCGGGGGGGCCAGGGATACGCAGTATTTT
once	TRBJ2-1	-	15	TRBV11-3	CASSLAGKAYNEQFF	TGTGCCAGCAGCTTAGCCGGGAAGGCCTACAATGAGCAGTTCTTC
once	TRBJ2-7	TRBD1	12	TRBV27	CASTTGAYEQYF	TGTGCCAGCACCACAGGGGCCTACGAGCAGTACTTC